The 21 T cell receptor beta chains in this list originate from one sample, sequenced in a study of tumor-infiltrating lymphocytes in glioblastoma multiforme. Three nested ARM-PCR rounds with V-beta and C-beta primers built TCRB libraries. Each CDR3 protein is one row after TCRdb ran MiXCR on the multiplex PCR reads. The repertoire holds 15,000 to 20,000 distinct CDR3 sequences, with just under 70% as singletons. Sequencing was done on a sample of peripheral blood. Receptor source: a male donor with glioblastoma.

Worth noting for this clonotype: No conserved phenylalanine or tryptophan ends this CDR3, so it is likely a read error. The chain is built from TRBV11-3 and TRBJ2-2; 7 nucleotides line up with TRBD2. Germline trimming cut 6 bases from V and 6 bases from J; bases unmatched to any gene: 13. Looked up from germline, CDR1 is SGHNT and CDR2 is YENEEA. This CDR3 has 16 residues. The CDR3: CASSPSAGRRAGELFL. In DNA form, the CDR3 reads TGTGCCAGCAGTCCATCAGCGGGAAGGAGGGCCGGGGAGCTGTTTTTA.

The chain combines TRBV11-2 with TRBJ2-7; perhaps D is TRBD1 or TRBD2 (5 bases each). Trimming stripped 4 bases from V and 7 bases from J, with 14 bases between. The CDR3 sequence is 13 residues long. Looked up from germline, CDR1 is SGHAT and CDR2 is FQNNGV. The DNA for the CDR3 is TGTGCCAGCAGCTCAGGGACCCTCAGAGAGCAGTACTTC. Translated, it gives CASSSGTLREQYF.

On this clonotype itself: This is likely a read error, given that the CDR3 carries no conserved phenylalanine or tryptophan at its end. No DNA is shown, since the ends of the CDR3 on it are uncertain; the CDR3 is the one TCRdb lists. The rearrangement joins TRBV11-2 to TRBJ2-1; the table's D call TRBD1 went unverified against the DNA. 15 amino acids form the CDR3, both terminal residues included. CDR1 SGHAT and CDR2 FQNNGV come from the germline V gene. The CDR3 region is CASRLDRLLNNEQLY.

The CDR3 sequence: CASSISSAQETQYF. In DNA form, the CDR3 reads TGTGCCAGTAGTATTTCGTCTGCTCAAGAGACCCAGTACTTC. The rearrangement uses TRBV19 and TRBJ2-5; D remains unclear. The germline V and J ends were trimmed by 3 bases and 2 bases, with 10 bases remaining between them. CDR3 size: 14 residues. CDR1 is LNHDA and CDR2 is SQIVND in the germline V gene (reference sequence).

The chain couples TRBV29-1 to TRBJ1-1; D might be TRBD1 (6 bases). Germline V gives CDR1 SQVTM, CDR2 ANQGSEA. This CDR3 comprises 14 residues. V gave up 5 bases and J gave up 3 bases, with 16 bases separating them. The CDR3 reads CSVLNRAMDTEAFF. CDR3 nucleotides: TGCAGCGTTCTGAACAGGGCAATGGACACTGAAGCTTTCTTT.

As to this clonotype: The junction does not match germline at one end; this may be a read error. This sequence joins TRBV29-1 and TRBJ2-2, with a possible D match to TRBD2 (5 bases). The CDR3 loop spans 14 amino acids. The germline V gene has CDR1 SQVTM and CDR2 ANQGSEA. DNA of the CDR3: TGCAGAGTTGAAAGGAGGAGGAACACCGGGGAGCTGTTTTTT. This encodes CRVERRRNTGELFF.

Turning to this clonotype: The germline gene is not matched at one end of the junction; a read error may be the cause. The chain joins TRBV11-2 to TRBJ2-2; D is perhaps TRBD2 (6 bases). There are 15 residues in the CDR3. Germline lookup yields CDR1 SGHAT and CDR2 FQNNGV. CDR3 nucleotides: TGTGCCAGCAGTTTCCCGGTACAGACCACCGGGGGGCTGTTTTTT. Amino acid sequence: CASSFPVQTTGGLFF.

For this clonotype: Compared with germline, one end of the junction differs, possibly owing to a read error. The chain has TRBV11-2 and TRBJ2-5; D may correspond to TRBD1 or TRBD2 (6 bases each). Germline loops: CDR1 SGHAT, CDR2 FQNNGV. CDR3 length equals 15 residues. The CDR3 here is CASSLDSAGQETLYF. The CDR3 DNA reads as TGTGCCAGCAGCTTAGATTCGGCGGGACAAGAGACCCTGTACTTC.

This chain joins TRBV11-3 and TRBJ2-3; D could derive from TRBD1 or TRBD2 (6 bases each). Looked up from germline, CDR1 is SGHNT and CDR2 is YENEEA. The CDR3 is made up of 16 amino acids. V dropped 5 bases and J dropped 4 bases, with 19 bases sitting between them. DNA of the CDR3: TGTGCCAGCAGCCTCGGGAAGGGGGGTAGCCCAGATACGCAGTATTTT. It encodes CASSLGKGGSPDTQYF.

CDR3 in amino acids: CASSSGGYTF. CDR3 coding DNA: TGTGCCAGCAGCTCGGGGGGCTACACCTTC. The genes are TRBV11-2 and TRBJ1-2; D ambiguous. Germline lookup yields CDR1 SGHAT and CDR2 FQNNGV. V gave up 4 bases and J gave up 8 bases, with 5 bases separating them. CDR3 length equals 10 residues.

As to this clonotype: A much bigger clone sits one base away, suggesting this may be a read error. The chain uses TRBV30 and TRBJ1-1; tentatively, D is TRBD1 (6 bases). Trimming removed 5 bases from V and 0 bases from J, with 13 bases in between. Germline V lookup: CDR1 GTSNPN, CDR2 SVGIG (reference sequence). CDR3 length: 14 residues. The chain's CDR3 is CAWARQVMNTEAFF. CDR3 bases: TGTGCCTGGGCCCGACAGGTGATGAACACTGAAGCTTTCTTT.

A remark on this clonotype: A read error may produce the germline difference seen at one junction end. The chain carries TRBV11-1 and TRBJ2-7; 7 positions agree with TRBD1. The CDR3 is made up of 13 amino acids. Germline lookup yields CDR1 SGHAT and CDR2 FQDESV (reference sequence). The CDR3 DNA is TGTGCCGGCAGTCGGACAGGCGATGACGAGCAGTACTTC. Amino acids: CAGSRTGDDEQYF.

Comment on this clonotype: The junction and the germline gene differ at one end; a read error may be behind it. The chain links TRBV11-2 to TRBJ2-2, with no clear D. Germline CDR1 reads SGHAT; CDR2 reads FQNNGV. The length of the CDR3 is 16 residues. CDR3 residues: CASSIDLPPNTGELFF. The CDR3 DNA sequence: TGTGCCAGCAGCATAGATCTCCCTCCGAACACCGGGGAGCTGTTTTTT.

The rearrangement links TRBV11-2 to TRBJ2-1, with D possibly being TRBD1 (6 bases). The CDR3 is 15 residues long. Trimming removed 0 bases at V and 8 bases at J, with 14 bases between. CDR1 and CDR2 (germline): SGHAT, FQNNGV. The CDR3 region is CASSLELTGLDEQFF. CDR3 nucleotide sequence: TGTGCCAGCAGCTTAGAGCTGACAGGTTTAGATGAGCAGTTCTTC.

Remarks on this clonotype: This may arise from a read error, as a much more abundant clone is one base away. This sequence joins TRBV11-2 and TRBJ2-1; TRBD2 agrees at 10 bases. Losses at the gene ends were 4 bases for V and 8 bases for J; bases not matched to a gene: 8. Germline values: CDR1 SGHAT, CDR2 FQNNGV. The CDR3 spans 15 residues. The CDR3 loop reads CASSSRLAGLDEQFF. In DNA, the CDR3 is TGTGCCAGCAGCTCCCGACTAGCGGGTCTTGATGAGCAGTTCTTC. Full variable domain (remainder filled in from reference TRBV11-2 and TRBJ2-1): EAGVAQSPRYKIIEKRQSVAFWCNPISGHATLYWYQQILGQGPKLLIQFQNNGVVDDSQLPKDRFSAERLKGVDSTLKIQPAKLEDSAVYLCASSSRLAGLDEQFFGPGTRLTVL.

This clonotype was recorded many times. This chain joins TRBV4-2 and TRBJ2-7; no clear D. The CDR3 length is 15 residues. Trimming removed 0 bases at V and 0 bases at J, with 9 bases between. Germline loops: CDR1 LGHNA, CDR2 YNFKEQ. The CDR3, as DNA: TGTGCCAGCAGCCAAGAGGGCCCGAGCTCCTACGAGCAGTACTTC. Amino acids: CASSQEGPSSYEQYF.

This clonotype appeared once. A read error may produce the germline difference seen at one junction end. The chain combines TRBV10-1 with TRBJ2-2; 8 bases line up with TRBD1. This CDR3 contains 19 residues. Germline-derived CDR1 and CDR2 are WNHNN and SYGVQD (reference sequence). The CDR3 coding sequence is TGCACCAGCAGTGGACCCACACTCACAGGGGGTTCAAACACCGGGGAGCTGTTTTTT. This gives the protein CTSSGPTLTGGSNTGELFF.

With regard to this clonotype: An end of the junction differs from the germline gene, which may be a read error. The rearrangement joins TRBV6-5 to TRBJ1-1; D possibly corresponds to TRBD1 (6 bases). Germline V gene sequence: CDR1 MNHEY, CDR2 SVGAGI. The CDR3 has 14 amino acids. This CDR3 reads CASGPYRDNTETFF. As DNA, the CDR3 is TGTGCCAGCGGACCCTATCGGGACAACACTGAAACTTTCTTT.

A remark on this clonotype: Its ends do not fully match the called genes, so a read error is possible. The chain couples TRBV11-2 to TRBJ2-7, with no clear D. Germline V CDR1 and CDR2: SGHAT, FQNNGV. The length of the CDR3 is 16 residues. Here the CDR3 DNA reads TGTGCCAGCAGCACCTTTAGCTGGAGTCAATCCTACGTGCAGTACTTC. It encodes CASSTFSWSQSYVQYF.

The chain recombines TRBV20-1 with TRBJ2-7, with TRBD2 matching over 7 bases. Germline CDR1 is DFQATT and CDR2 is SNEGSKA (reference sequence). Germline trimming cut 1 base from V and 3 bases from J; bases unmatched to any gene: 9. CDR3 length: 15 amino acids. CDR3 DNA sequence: TGCAGTGCTAGAGCTCTGGGGGAGGGACGCTACGAGCAGTACTTC. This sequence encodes CSARALGEGRYEQYF.

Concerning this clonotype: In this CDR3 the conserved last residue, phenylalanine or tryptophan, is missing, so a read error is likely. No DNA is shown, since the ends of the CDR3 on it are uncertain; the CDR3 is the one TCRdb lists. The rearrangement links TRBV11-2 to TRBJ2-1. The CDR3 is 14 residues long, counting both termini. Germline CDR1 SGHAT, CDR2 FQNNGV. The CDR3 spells CASSSSSRNHEQLL.